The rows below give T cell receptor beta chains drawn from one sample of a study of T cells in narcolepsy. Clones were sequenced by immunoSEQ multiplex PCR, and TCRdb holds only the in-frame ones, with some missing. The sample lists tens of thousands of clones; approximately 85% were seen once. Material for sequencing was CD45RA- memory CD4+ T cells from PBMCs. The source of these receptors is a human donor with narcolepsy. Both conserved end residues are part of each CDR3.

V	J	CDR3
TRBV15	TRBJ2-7	CATSDETYEQYF
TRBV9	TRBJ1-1	CASSVGPENTEAFF
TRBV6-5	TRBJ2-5	CASSSEFAETQYF
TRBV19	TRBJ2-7	CASSKARESSEQYF
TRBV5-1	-	CASSTGTGDYEQYF
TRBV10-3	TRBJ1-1	CAIRGGTGTAGNTEAFF
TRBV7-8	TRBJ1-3	CASSPLMRRGSAIYF
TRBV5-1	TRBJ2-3	CASSLVRSADTQYF
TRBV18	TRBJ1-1	CASSPQAHQRDTEAFF
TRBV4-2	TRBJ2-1	CASSQEGPYNEQFF